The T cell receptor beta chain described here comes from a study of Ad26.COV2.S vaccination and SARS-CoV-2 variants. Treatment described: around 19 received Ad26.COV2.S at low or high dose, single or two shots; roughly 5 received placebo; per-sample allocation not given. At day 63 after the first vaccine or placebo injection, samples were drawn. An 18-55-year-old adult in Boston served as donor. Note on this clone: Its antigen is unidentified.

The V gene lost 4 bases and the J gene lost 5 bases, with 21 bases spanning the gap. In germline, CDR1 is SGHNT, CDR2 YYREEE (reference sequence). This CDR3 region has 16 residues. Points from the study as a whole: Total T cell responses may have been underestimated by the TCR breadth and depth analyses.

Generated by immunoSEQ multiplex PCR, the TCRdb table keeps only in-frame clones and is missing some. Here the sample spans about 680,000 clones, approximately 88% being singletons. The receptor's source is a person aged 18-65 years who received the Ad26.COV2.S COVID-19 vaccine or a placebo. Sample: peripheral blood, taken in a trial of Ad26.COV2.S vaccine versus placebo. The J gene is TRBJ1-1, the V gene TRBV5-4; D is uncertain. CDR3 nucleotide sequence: TGTGCCAGCAGCCCTCAAAGTCAGGTCGTGAGTACTGAAGCTTTCTTT. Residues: CASSPQSQVVSTEAFF.